These T cell receptor beta chains were read from a single sample in a study of human T cells and chemical hapten exposure. TCRdb re-derived calls from the RACE reads in MiXCR, one entry per CDR3 protein. The sample carries 140,000 or so distinct CDR3 sequences, about 12% recorded once. The sample was whole blood, taken in connection with sensitization to the hapten diphenylcyclopropenone (DPC). The receptors derive from a woman aged 50 to 60 with alopecia areata. Some clones in this sample may be carry-over from other donors' samples. CDR3s include the opening cysteine and the closing phenylalanine or tryptophan. The order of the fields is clone size, V gene, J gene, D gene, CDR3 protein, CDR3 DNA. The D gene is left open where the match is weak. Clone size is stated in some rows and not others, as once, few, many or a class when expanded.

NA	TRBV7-2	TRBJ1-6	TRBD1	CASRSGQANSPLHF	TGTGCCAGCAGGTCGGGACAGGCCAATTCACCCCTCCACTTT
few	TRBV11-3	TRBJ1-1	TRBD1	CASSPSTGTALNTEAFF	TGTGCCAGCAGCCCTTCGACCGGGACAGCCTTGAACACTGAAGCTTTCTTT
NA	TRBV2	TRBJ2-3	NA	CASSDASRGTDTQYF	TGTGCCAGCAGTGATGCTAGTCGGGGCACAGATACGCAGTATTTT
few	TRBV4-1	TRBJ2-1	NA	CASSQGPGGVDEQFF	TGCGCCAGCAGCCAAGGGCCGGGCGGCGTCGATGAGCAGTTCTTC
NA	TRBV10-3	TRBJ2-7	TRBD2	CAISIGLAEYEQYF	TGTGCCATCTCAATTGGACTAGCGGAGTACGAGCAGTACTTC
few	TRBV7-2	TRBJ1-3	NA	CASSTHRASSGNTIYF	TGTGCCAGCAGCACCCACAGGGCTTCCTCTGGAAACACCATATATTTT
NA	TRBV29-1	TRBJ1-1	NA	CSANRVMNTEAFF	TGCAGCGCGAACAGGGTAATGAACACTGAAGCTTTCTTT
NA	TRBV30	TRBJ2-1	TRBD2	CAWSAGTSGRGEQFF	TGTGCCTGGAGTGCCGGGACTAGCGGGAGAGGTGAGCAGTTCTTC
few	TRBV20-1	TRBJ2-1	TRBD2	CSAHRASGLYNEQFF	TGCAGTGCGCATCGGGCTAGCGGGCTTTACAATGAGCAGTTCTTC
few	TRBV20-1	TRBJ2-3	NA	CSGLVRATDTQYF	TGCAGTGGGCTGGTCAGGGCCACAGATACGCAGTATTTT
NA	TRBV2	TRBJ1-1	NA	CASSEDRRGTEAFF	TGTGCCAGCAGCGAAGACAGGAGGGGCACTGAAGCTTTCTTT